The 32 T cell receptor beta chains below all came from one sample that was sequenced in a study of OX40 agonist ivuxolimab in advanced cancers. TCRdb's table, derived via immunoSEQ multiplex PCR, lists solely in-frame clones and lacks some. Found here are roughly 79,000 clones, around 83% of them singletons; the top ten hold about 17%. This sample comprised CD4+ or CD8+ T cells sorted from blood, obtained in a trial of the OX40 agonist ivuxolimab. These receptors originate from an adult with an advanced solid tumor such as melanoma, head and neck, liver or kidney cancer.

V usage is TRBV11-2 and J usage is TRBJ1-3; D unresolved. The CDR3 is 15 residues long. V lost 1 base and J lost 0, with 7 bases in between. CDR1 and CDR2 from the germline V gene are SGHAT and FQNNGV. CDR3 sequence: CASSLAGTSGNTIYF. The CDR3 nucleotides read TGTGCCAGCAGCTTAGCAGGTACCTCTGGAAACACCATATATTTT.

Only a few counts were recorded for this clone. CDR3 amino acids: CASSRDEDRTEAFF. Written as DNA, the CDR3 is TGTGCCAGCAGCCGCGACGAGGATAGGACTGAAGCTTTCTTT. The genes are TRBV6-5 and TRBJ1-1; no definite D call. Germline lookup yields CDR1 MNHEY and CDR2 SVGAGI. V lost 6 bases to trimming and J lost 5 bases, with 16 bases between them. The length of the CDR3 is 14 residues.

The V call is TRBV7-6, the J call TRBJ2-2; 7 nucleotides line up with TRBD2. CDR3 length: 16 residues. V lost 1 base to trimming and J lost 0 bases; unmatched junction nucleotides: 2. CDR1 and CDR2 from the germline V gene are SGHVS and FNYEAQ. The CDR3 DNA sequence: TGTGCCAGCAGCTTAGAGGGAGGGACGAACACCGGGGAGCTGTTTTTT. Residues: CASSLEGGTNTGELFF.

The chain carries TRBV10-2 and TRBJ2-1, with D hard to call. Germline V lookup: CDR1 WSHSY, CDR2 SAAADI. The germline V and J ends were trimmed by 2 bases and 6 bases, with 8 bases remaining between them. The CDR3 is 13 residues long. CDR3: CASSELRTNEQFF. CDR3 nucleotides: TGCGCCAGCAGTGAGCTAAGGACCAATGAGCAGTTCTTC.

The chain carries TRBV11-2 and TRBJ2-3, with 7 bases fitting TRBD2. This CDR3 has 16 residues. The V gene's germline CDR1 is SGHAT and CDR2 FQNNGV. V shed 0 bases, J shed 3 bases, and the junction held 6 bases outside the gene matches. Written as DNA, the CDR3 is TGTGCCAGCAGCTTAGATGGCGGGAGTTCGACAGATACGCAGTATTTT. It specifies CASSLDGGSSTDTQYF.

The chain is built from TRBV5-6 and TRBJ2-3, with 13 bases fitting TRBD2. Germline V CDR1 and CDR2: SGHDT, YYEEEE. Trimming at V came to 4 bases and at J to 7 bases, leaving 9 bases not matched to a gene. This CDR3 contains 16 residues. The CDR3 region is CASSLRTSGSRNTQYF. The CDR3 DNA is TGTGCCAGCAGCCTCCGGACTAGCGGGAGCCGGAATACGCAGTATTTT.

The chain carries TRBV6-1 and TRBJ2-3, with TRBD2 matching 7 bases. Germline V gene data show CDR1 as MNHNS and CDR2 as SASEGT. CDR3 size: 18 residues. Unmatched junction bases numbered 13, after V lost 2 bases and J lost 2 bases. CDR3 in amino acids: CASSEISGSGHYTDTQYF. CDR3 nucleotides: TGTGCCAGCAGTGAAATTTCGGGTAGCGGGCACTACACAGATACGCAGTATTTT.

The chain joins TRBV29-1 to TRBJ2-1; D is tentatively TRBD1 or TRBD2 (5 bases each). This CDR3 region has 12 residues. The germline V gene encodes CDR1 SQVTM and CDR2 ANQGSEA. The germline V and J ends were trimmed by 7 bases and 0 bases, with 7 bases remaining between them. The CDR3 DNA follows: TGCAGCGCGGGGCTCTCCTACAATGAGCAGTTCTTC. Translated: CSAGLSYNEQFF.

This chain uses TRBV2 with TRBJ2-1; 11 nucleotides line up with TRBD2. There are 18 residues in the CDR3. With 5 bases clipped from V and 7 bases from J, the junction kept 16 bases outside the gene matches. In germline, CDR1 is SNHLY, CDR2 FYNNEI. The chain's CDR3 is CASSRETASGRTKNEQFF. As DNA, the CDR3 is TGTGCCAGCAGTAGGGAGACCGCTAGCGGGAGGACGAAAAATGAGCAGTTCTTC.

The V gene is TRBV15, the J gene TRBJ2-7; 8 positions match TRBD1. This CDR3 has 15 residues. CDR1 and CDR2 (germline): LNHNV, YYDKDF (reference sequence). The V and J ends lost 4 bases and 3 bases, in that order; junction bases with no gene match: 8. The CDR3 loop is CATSIQTGVYYEQYF. As DNA, the CDR3 is TGTGCCACCAGCATACAGACAGGGGTATACTACGAGCAGTACTTC. Full variable domain (missing parts from reference TRBV15 and TRBJ2-7): DAMVIQNPRYQVTQFGKPVTLSCSQTLNHNVMYWYQQKSSQAPKLLFHYYDKDFNNEADTPDNFQSRRPNTSFCFLDIRSPGLGDTAMYLCATSIQTGVYYEQYFGPGTRLTVT.

In nucleotides, the CDR3 is TGTGCCAGCAGCTTGACTAGCCGGGCCTACAATGAGCAGTTCTTC. The encoded protein is CASSLTSRAYNEQFF. The V and J genes are TRBV11-2 and TRBJ2-1; 7 nucleotides match TRBD2. After removal of 3 bases from V and 2 bases from J, the junction contained 4 bases not matched to a gene. The CDR3 has 15 residues. Germline CDR1 reads SGHAT; CDR2 reads FQNNGV.

The genes are TRBV5-1 and TRBJ2-1; no reliable D call. This CDR3 is 14 amino acids long. V was cut by 4 bases and J by 3 bases, with 11 bases left in between. Per germline, CDR1 SGHRS and CDR2 YFSETQ. The CDR3 DNA sequence: TGCGCCAGCAGCGCGACGGCAGACTACAATGAGCAGTTCTTC. Translated: CASSATADYNEQFF.

This rearrangement joins TRBV2 to TRBJ2-1; D tentatively fits TRBD1 or TRBD2 (5 bases each). The V gene's germline CDR1 is SNHLY and CDR2 FYNNEI. CDR3 size: 14 residues. The germline V and J ends were trimmed by 6 bases and 8 bases, with 17 bases remaining between them. The CDR3 DNA sequence: TGTGCCAGCAGACCTACCGGGGCAGATTATGAGCAGTTCTTC. Translating it yields CASRPTGADYEQFF. Full variable domain (remainder filled in from reference TRBV2 and TRBJ2-1): EPEVTQTPSHQVTQMGQEVILRCVPISNHLYFYWYRQILGQKVEFLVSFYNNEISEKSEIFDDQFSVERPDGSNFTLKIRSTKLEDSAMYFCASRPTGADYEQFFGPGTRLTVL.

The rearrangement joins TRBV7-2 to TRBJ2-3; 8 nucleotides match TRBD2. The CDR3 extends over 17 amino acids. Germline V lookup: CDR1 SGHTA, CDR2 FQGNSA. The V and J ends lost 0 bases and 1 base, in that order; junction bases with no gene match: 6. The chain's CDR3 is CASSLAISGSGTDTQYF. In DNA form, the CDR3 reads TGTGCCAGCAGCTTAGCGATAAGCGGGAGTGGCACAGATACGCAGTATTTT.

V usage is TRBV15 and J usage is TRBJ2-3; D is ambiguous. Per the germline V gene, CDR1 is LNHNV and CDR2 is YYDKDF (reference sequence). This CDR3 is 15 amino acids long. V lost 0 bases, J lost 5 bases, and 12 bases lay in between. CDR3 sequence (DNA): TGTGCCACCAGCAGAGATTGGGGATTTGGAGATACGCAGTATTTT. The encoded protein is CATSRDWGFGDTQYF.

The chain recombines TRBV7-9 with TRBJ1-5; the D gene is possibly TRBD1 (5 bases). Deletions cut 5 bases from V and 3 bases from J, with 14 bases between. From germline, CDR1 is SEHNR and CDR2 FQNEAQ (reference sequence). The CDR3 consists of 15 residues. DNA of the CDR3: TGTGCCAGCAGCCTGGGACGTGGGATCAATCAGCCCCAGCATTTT. It specifies CASSLGRGINQPQHF.

This chain links TRBV19 with TRBJ1-5; the match to TRBD1 covers 9 bases. This CDR3 spans 14 amino acids. J was trimmed by 6 bases and V by 6 bases; bases with no gene match: 6. The germline CDR1 and CDR2 sequences are LNHDA and SQIVND (reference sequence). The CDR3 loop reads CASRWTGERQPQHF. In DNA, the CDR3 is TGTGCCAGTAGGTGGACAGGGGAACGTCAGCCCCAGCATTTT.

The chain combines TRBV13 with TRBJ1-3; 8 nucleotides line up with TRBD1. The germline V gene has CDR1 PRHDT and CDR2 FYEKMQ (reference sequence). The CDR3 runs 13 residues. The J segment lost 14 bases and the V segment lost 5 bases, leaving 11 bases of the junction unmatched. CDR3 DNA sequence: TGTGCCAGCAGCCAAGGACAGGGTGGACTCTTATATTTT. Residues: CASSQGQGGLLYF.

The chain couples TRBV5-1 to TRBJ1-4, with a tentative D call TRBD1 (5 bases). Germline CDR1 and CDR2: SGHRS and YFSETQ. V shed 0 bases and J shed 7 bases, with 10 bases lying between them. This CDR3 region has 14 residues. CDR3 amino acids: CASSLAQGREKLFF. The CDR3 region has the DNA TGCGCCAGCAGCTTGGCCCAGGGTCGTGAAAAACTGTTTTTT.

The chain couples TRBV7-9 to TRBJ2-7; D is unresolved. The CDR3 consists of 12 residues. CDR1 SEHNR and CDR2 FQNEAQ come from the germline V gene (reference sequence). Trimming removed 3 bases from V and 10 bases from J, with 13 bases in between. The CDR3 DNA is TGTGCCAGCAGCTTGGCTGACCTCCACCAGTACTTC. Protein: CASSLADLHQYF. Looking up the rest from reference TRBV7-9 and TRBJ2-7 gives the full variable domain: DTGVSQNPRHKITKRGQNVTFRCDPISEHNRLYWYRQTLGQGPEFLTYFQNEAQLEKSRLLSDRFSAERPKGSFSTLEIQRTEQGDSAMYLCASSLADLHQYFGPGTRLTVT.

The chain is built from TRBV23-1 and TRBJ1-1; D gene uncertain. TRBV23-1 is an ORF for which the function is uncertain. The V gene lost 2 bases and the J gene lost 0 bases, with 10 bases spanning the gap. The CDR3 has 15 residues. CDR3: CASSQSLFMNTEAFF. CDR3 DNA sequence: TGCGCCAGCAGTCAAAGTCTGTTCATGAACACTGAAGCTTTCTTT.

The CDR3 DNA is TGCGCCAGCAGCTTGGTGGCTAGCGAAAAAAACATTCAGTACTTC. Protein: CASSLVASEKNIQYF. This chain connects TRBV5-1 to TRBJ2-4; weak D call: TRBD2 (6 bases). Trimming pared 0 bases from V and 4 bases from J, leaving 11 bases between. Germline values: CDR1 SGHRS, CDR2 YFSETQ. This CDR3 region has 15 residues.

This chain uses TRBV4-1 with TRBJ2-1; TRBD2 matches 10 bases. The CDR3 contains 15 residues. J gave up 6 bases and V 0 bases, and 2 bases lay outside the gene matches. Germline assignment: CDR1 MGHRA and CDR2 YSYEKL. CDR3 in DNA: TGCGCCAGCAGCCAAGATCTAGCGGGAGTCAATGAGCAGTTCTTC. Encoded protein: CASSQDLAGVNEQFF.

The chain carries TRBV7-9 and TRBJ1-1, with D possibly being TRBD1 (6 bases). The CDR3 has 13 amino acids. Trimming pared 5 bases from V and 5 bases from J, leaving 12 bases between. The germline V gene encodes CDR1 SEHNR and CDR2 FQNEAQ (reference sequence). This CDR3 reads CASSRAQGTEAFF. The CDR3 DNA is TGTGCCAGCAGCAGAGCCCAGGGGACTGAAGCTTTCTTT. The full variable domain, its missing parts supplied by reference TRBV7-9 and TRBJ1-1, is DTGVSQNPRHKITKRGQNVTFRCDPISEHNRLYWYRQTLGQGPEFLTYFQNEAQLEKSRLLSDRFSAERPKGSFSTLEIQRTEQGDSAMYLCASSRAQGTEAFFGQGTRLTVV.

The V gene is TRBV10-3, the J gene TRBJ1-1; TRBD1 aligns across 8 bases. Germline trimming cut 6 bases from V and 3 bases from J; bases unmatched to any gene: 0. CDR3 length: 12 amino acids. Looked up from germline, CDR1 is ENHRY and CDR2 is SYGVKD. CDR3 DNA: TGTGCCATCAGGACAGGGGACACTGAAGCTTTCTTT. This gives the protein CAIRTGDTEAFF.

This sequence joins TRBV7-2 and TRBJ2-1; tentatively, D is TRBD1 (6 bases). The CDR3 sequence is 15 residues long. Per germline, CDR1 SGHTA and CDR2 FQGNSA. The germline V and J ends were trimmed by 5 bases and 3 bases, with 14 bases remaining between them. The DNA for the CDR3 is TGTGCCAGCAGCCTGGTCGGGGACATCTACAATGAGCAGTTCTTC. This gives the protein CASSLVGDIYNEQFF.

This clone has a single count. The chain couples TRBV15 to TRBJ2-3; 16 positions agree with TRBD2. The germline gives CDR1 LNHNV, CDR2 YYDKDF (reference sequence). CDR3 length: 17 amino acids. V gave up 3 bases and J gave up 6 bases; unmatched junction bases: 6. CDR3 loop: CATSRGTSGRAMDTQYF. DNA of the CDR3: TGTGCCACCAGCAGGGGGACTAGCGGGAGGGCTATGGATACGCAGTATTTT.

The chain combines TRBV27 with TRBJ1-5; 8 bases fit TRBD1. Losses at the gene ends were 5 bases for V and 6 bases for J; bases not matched to a gene: 12. The length of the CDR3 is 16 residues. The germline V gene encodes CDR1 MNHEY and CDR2 SMNVEV (reference sequence). The DNA for the CDR3 is TGTGCCAGCAGTCCTACTCAGGGGGCGTCGGGTCAGCCCCAGCATTTT. Translating gives CASSPTQGASGQPQHF.

The V and J genes are TRBV6-6 and TRBJ1-2; TRBD1 aligns across 7 bases. From germline, CDR1 is MNHNY and CDR2 SVGAGI (reference sequence). This CDR3 comprises 15 residues. Trimming at V came to 4 bases and at J to 5 bases, leaving 10 bases not matched to a gene. The CDR3 sequence: CASSSPRGTVYGYTF. As DNA, the CDR3 is TGTGCCAGCAGTTCGCCCCGCGGGACAGTATATGGCTACACCTTC.

This chain connects TRBV28 to TRBJ2-1; possible D gene TRBD2, 5 bases. Germline values: CDR1 MDHEN, CDR2 SYDVKM. The ends were cut back, 2 bases at V and 4 bases at J, with 18 bases in the middle. The CDR3 has 17 amino acids. CDR3 in DNA: TGTGCCAGCAGTTTAAATCCCTATAGCGTCGGTTACAATGAGCAGTTCTTC. Translation gives CASSLNPYSVGYNEQFF.

The sample holds one count of this clone. V usage is TRBV19 and J usage is TRBJ2-7; tentatively, D is TRBD1 or TRBD2 (5 bases each). Germline V CDR1 and CDR2: LNHDA, SQIVND (reference sequence). The CDR3 has 16 amino acids. Trimming left V 3 bases short and J 3 bases short, with 18 bases between. This chain's CDR3 is CASSISGSYVGYEQYF. CDR3 nucleotide sequence: TGTGCCAGTAGTATTTCAGGGAGTTACGTGGGCTACGAGCAGTACTTC.

This chain's CDR3 is CAAARDTTYEQYF. CDR3 DNA: TGTGCCGCAGCCAGGGACACTACCTACGAGCAGTACTTC. The J gene is TRBJ2-7, the V gene TRBV6-6; D is possibly TRBD1 (6 bases). This CDR3 comprises 13 residues. V lost 11 bases, J lost 2 bases, and 16 bases lay in between. In germline, CDR1 is MNHNY, CDR2 SVGAGI (reference sequence).